This T cell receptor (beta chain) was captured by sequencing in a study of blood T cell repertoires in COVID-19. V gave up 8 bases and J gave up 1 base; unmatched junction bases: 7. This CDR3 region has 14 residues. The germline V gene has CDR1 MDHEN and CDR2 SYDVKM. The assay was immunoSEQ multiplex PCR, and TCRdb's table has in-frame clones only and misses some. This table holds roughly 60,000 clones, approximately 82% found once. Input material: peripheral blood. The chain carries TRBV28 and TRBJ1-2; 7 nucleotides align to TRBD1. The origin of this receptor is a woman aged 80 or over with acute or convalescent COVID-19. The CDR3 sequence: CASHTTGINYGYTF. The CDR3 nucleotides read TGTGCCAGCCACACGACAGGGATTAACTATGGCTACACCTTC.